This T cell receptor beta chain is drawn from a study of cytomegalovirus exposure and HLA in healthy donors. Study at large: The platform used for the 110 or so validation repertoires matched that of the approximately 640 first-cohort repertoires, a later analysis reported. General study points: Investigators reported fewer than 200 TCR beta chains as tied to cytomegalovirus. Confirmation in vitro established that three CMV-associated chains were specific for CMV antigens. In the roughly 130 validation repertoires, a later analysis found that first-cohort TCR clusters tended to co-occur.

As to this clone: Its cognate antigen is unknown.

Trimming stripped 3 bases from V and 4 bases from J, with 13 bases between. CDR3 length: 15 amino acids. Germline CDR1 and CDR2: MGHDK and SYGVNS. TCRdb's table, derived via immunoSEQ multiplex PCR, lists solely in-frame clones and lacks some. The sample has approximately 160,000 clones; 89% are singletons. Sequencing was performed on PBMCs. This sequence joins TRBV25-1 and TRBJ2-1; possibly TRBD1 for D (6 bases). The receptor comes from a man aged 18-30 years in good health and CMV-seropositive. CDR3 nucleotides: TGTGCCAGCAGTGATACCGGACAGTTATACAATGAGCAGTTCTTC. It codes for CASSDTGQLYNEQFF.